Presented here are 5 T cell receptor beta chains from one specimen sequenced in a study of long-term antiretroviral therapy in people with HIV. Survey level was the resolution at which the v3.0 immunoSEQ assay ran. This table comes from immunoSEQ multiplex PCR, and its TCRdb copy is limited to in-frame clones, with some not included. Altogether around 15,000 clones are present, about 95% being singletons, with the ten largest covering 1.4%. Sequences were derived from unsorted PBMCs, sampled more than 10 years after starting antiretroviral therapy. The receptors were gathered from a young man with HIV.

J is TRBJ1-1 and V is TRBV28, with 8 bases lining up with TRBD1. CDR1 and CDR2 from the germline V gene are MDHEN and SYDVKM. The CDR3 extends over 13 amino acids. V shed 4 bases and J 3 bases; nucleotides not matched to a gene: 1. This CDR3 is CASSSGQDTEAFF. In DNA form, the CDR3 reads TGTGCCAGCAGTTCGGGACAGGACACTGAAGCTTTCTTT. Supplemented by reference TRBV28 and TRBJ1-1, the full variable domain reads DVKVTQSSRYLVKRTGEKVFLECVQDMDHENMFWYRQDPGLGLRLIYFSYDVKMKEKGDIPEGYSVSREKKERFSLILESASTNQTSMYLCASSSGQDTEAFFGQGTRLTVV.

J is TRBJ1-2 and V is TRBV5-1; TRBD1 matches at 10 bases. With 1 base clipped from V and 8 bases from J, the junction kept 5 bases outside the gene matches. The V gene's germline CDR1 is SGHRS and CDR2 YFSETQ. This CDR3 is 14 amino acids long. This CDR3 reads CASSLFGTGEGYTF. The CDR3 DNA reads as TGCGCCAGCAGCTTGTTTGGGACAGGGGAAGGCTACACCTTC.

This chain uses TRBV28 with TRBJ2-7, with 11 nucleotides matching TRBD2. The CDR3 length is 17 residues. From germline, CDR1 is MDHEN and CDR2 SYDVKM. The V and J ends lost 7 bases and 5 bases, in that order; junction bases with no gene match: 16. The CDR3 protein is CASTAQLAGGLWDEQYF. The DNA of the CDR3 is TGTGCCAGCACCGCCCAGCTAGCGGGGGGCCTCTGGGACGAGCAGTACTTC.

CDR3 region: CASSWGMDNEQFF. CDR3 sequence (DNA): TGTGCCAGCAGCTGGGGGATGGACAATGAGCAGTTCTTC. The J gene is TRBJ2-1, the V gene TRBV5-6; D possibly uses TRBD1 or TRBD2 (5 bases each). CDR3 length: 13 amino acids. V was pared by 3 bases and J by 5 bases, with 9 bases between. In germline, CDR1 is SGHDT, CDR2 YYEEEE.

The V call is TRBV7-2, the J call TRBJ2-1; D is perhaps TRBD1 (6 bases). This CDR3 contains 12 residues. V was trimmed by 6 bases and J by 15 bases, leaving 18 bases between them. CDR1 SGHTA and CDR2 FQGNSA come from the germline V gene. CDR3 region: CASSTTTGYLFF. The CDR3 DNA sequence: TGTGCCAGCAGTACAACTACAGGGTATCTGTTCTTC. Looking up the rest from reference TRBV7-2 and TRBJ2-1 gives the full variable domain: GAGVSQSPSNKVTEKGKDVELRCDPISGHTALYWYRQSLGQGLEFLIYFQGNSAPDKSGLPSDRFSAERTGGSVSTLTIQRTQQEDSAVYLCASSTTTGYLFFGPGTRLTVL.